This T cell receptor (beta chain) was sequenced during a study of cytomegalovirus exposure and HLA in healthy donors. Study-level findings and limits: The study dropped some indistinguishable V segments, TRBV6-2 and TRBV6-3 among them. Most TCRs appeared rarely, but some public TCRs recurred in many donors. DRB1 showed the most TCR associations and HLA-C the fewest in a later analysis, as rates varied by HLA locus.

This clone has just one count. The antigen is undetermined. This CDR3 comprises 15 residues. Trimming shortened V by 0 bases and J by 6 bases, and 11 bases separated the two germline ends. Germline CDR1 is MGHRA and CDR2 is YSYEKL. PCR employed 60 Vbeta and 13 Jbeta primers. Generated by immunoSEQ multiplex PCR, the TCRdb table keeps only in-frame clones and is missing some. The repertoire holds approximately 240,000 clones, with roughly 82% as singletons. Although they were nominally healthy when sampled, donors likely had unrecorded immune exposures. Input material: PBMCs. The receptor comes from a woman aged 35 to 49 in good health and CMV-seropositive. The chain has TRBV4-1 and TRBJ2-2; tentatively, D is TRBD1 (5 bases). The CDR3 here is CASSQDPRVSGELFF. CDR3 sequence (DNA): TGCGCCAGCAGCCAAGATCCCAGGGTGTCCGGGGAGCTGTTTTTT.